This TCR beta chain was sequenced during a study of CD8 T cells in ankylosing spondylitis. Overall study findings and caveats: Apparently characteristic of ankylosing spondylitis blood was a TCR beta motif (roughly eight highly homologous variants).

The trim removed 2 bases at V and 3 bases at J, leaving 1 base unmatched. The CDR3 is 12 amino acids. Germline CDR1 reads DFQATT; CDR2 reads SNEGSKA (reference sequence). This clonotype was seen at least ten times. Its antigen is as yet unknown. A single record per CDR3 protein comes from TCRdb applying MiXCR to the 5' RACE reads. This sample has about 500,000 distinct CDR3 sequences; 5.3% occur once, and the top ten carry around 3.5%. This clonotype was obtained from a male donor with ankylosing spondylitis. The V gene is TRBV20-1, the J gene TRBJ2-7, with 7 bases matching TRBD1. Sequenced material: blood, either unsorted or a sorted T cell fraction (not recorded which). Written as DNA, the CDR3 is TGCAGTGCTAGACCAGGGGGCTACGAGCAGTACTTC. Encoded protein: CSARPGGYEQYF.